These 14 T cell receptor beta chains were all obtained from the same sample, sequenced in a study of blood T cell repertoires in COVID-19 (dated by TCRdb to the early 2020s). Receptor libraries were prepared by the immunoSEQ multiplex PCR assay. TCRdb holds this immuneACCESS table with in-frame rearrangements only. Some clones are missing; in checked studies, unresolved V genes explain under half, and the rest has no known cause. The sample has about 47,000 clones on record, more than 80% of them singletons. Roughly 8.8% of the sample is held by the ten biggest clonotypes. Sequencing was done on a sample of peripheral blood. Source of these receptors: a man aged 60 to 75 with acute or convalescent COVID-19.

V and J are TRBV21-1 and TRBJ2-2; the table calls TRBD1, which could not be checked here. TRBV21-1 is reported as a pseudogene. The CDR3 loop spans 18 amino acids. The CDR3 spells CASSKEGQGKLGTGELFF. CDR3 nucleotides: TGTGCCAGCTCAAAGGAGGGACAGGGAAAGTTGGGCACCGGGGAGCTGTTTTTT.

The V and J genes are TRBV5-4 and TRBJ2-7, with D perhaps TRBD1 (7 bases). The CDR3 runs 14 residues. Germline loops: CDR1 SGHNT, CDR2 YYREEE (reference sequence). V dropped 2 bases and J dropped 1 base, with 10 bases sitting between them. CDR3 DNA sequence: TGTGCCAGCAGCTTCTCAGGGGGGTCCTACGAGCAGTACTTC. Translating it yields CASSFSGGSYEQYF.

The chain combines TRBV1 with TRBJ2-1; TRBD2, the table's D call, was not compared with the DNA. TRBV1 is recorded as a pseudogene. This CDR3 is 20 amino acids long. The CDR3 coding sequence is TGCACCAGCAGCCAAGATAAAAGGCGGGCTAGCGGGGGACAGAACAATGAGCAGTTCTTC. This codes for CTSSQDKRRASGGQNNEQFF.

The chain is built from TRBV15 and TRBJ1-6, with D tentatively TRBD1 (5 bases). V lost 1 base, J lost 7 bases, and 8 bases lay in between. The CDR3 totals 14 residues. Germline V gives CDR1 LNHNV, CDR2 YYDKDF (reference sequence). The CDR3 DNA reads TGTGCCACCAGCAGAGCCAAGGGGAATTCACCCCTCCACTTT. Translation gives CATSRAKGNSPLHF.

J is TRBJ1-2 and V is TRBV6-5, with 10 positions matching TRBD1. The CDR3 is 14 residues long. CDR1 is MNHEY and CDR2 is SVGAGI in the germline V gene. V gave up 6 bases and J gave up 4 bases; unmatched junction bases: 5. CDR3 region: CASRSGQGSYGYTF. The CDR3 DNA is TGTGCCAGCAGGTCGGGACAGGGGAGCTATGGCTACACCTTC.

The chain employs TRBV5-1 and TRBJ1-1; possibly TRBD1 for D (6 bases). The CDR3 totals 15 residues. Trimming took off 4 bases at V and 0 bases at J, with 13 bases between the two ends. Germline V gene data show CDR1 as SGHRS and CDR2 as YFSETQ. The CDR3 coding sequence is TGCGCCAGCAGCCCGGACAGCAATATGAACACTGAAGCTTTCTTT. It is translated as CASSPDSNMNTEAFF.

As to this clone: An end of the junction differs from the germline gene, which may be a read error. This rearrangement joins TRBV4-1 to TRBJ1-6; perhaps TRBD1 as D (5 bases). The germline gives CDR1 MGHRA, CDR2 YSYEKL. The CDR3 sequence is 16 residues long. In nucleotides, the CDR3 is TGCGCCAGCAGACAAGAGGGGAGCTCCTATAATTCACCCCTCCACTTT. Residues: CASRQEGSSYNSPLHF.

V usage is TRBV7-9 and J usage is TRBJ1-2, with 7 bases matching TRBD1. V shed 7 bases, J shed 4 bases, and the junction held 12 bases outside the gene matches. The germline gives CDR1 SEHNR, CDR2 FQNEAQ (reference sequence). The CDR3 sequence is 15 residues long. The CDR3 region is CASNFGSGGSYGYTF. In DNA form, the CDR3 reads TGTGCCAGCAACTTTGGATCAGGGGGTTCCTATGGCTACACCTTC.

The rearrangement uses TRBV9 and TRBJ2-1, with D perhaps matching TRBD2 (6 bases). The CDR3 runs to 13 residues. Germline V gene sequence: CDR1 SGDLS, CDR2 YYNGEE. Deletions cut 3 bases from V and 3 bases from J, with 7 bases between. In DNA form, the CDR3 reads TGTGCCAGCAGCGGGGGGGACTACAATGAGCAGTTCTTC. Translated, it gives CASSGGDYNEQFF.

The chain has TRBV6-1 and TRBJ2-5; TRBD1 agrees at 9 bases. This CDR3 has 16 residues. With 3 bases clipped from V and 3 bases from J, the junction kept 8 bases outside the gene matches. CDR1 is MNHNS and CDR2 is SASEGT in the germline V gene. The CDR3 loop reads CASSEAWGTGKETQYF. In DNA, the CDR3 is TGTGCCAGCAGTGAGGCTTGGGGGACAGGGAAAGAGACCCAGTACTTC.

The chain joins TRBV10-2 to TRBJ1-1, with D maybe TRBD1 (5 bases). CDR3 length: 14 amino acids. Germline V gene lookup returns CDR1 WSHSY and CDR2 SAAADI. Deletions cut 0 bases from V and 4 bases from J, with 9 bases between. The CDR3 loop reads CASSESEGATEAFF. The CDR3, as DNA: TGCGCCAGCAGTGAGTCTGAAGGGGCCACTGAAGCTTTCTTT.

This clone has just a few counts. The chain carries TRBV10-3 and TRBJ2-1; 8 nucleotides match TRBD1. V gave up 4 bases and J gave up 7 bases; unmatched junction bases: 6. The V gene's germline CDR1 is ENHRY and CDR2 SYGVKD. The CDR3 totals 14 residues. The CDR3 DNA follows: TGTGCCATCAGTGGTGGGACAGGATTTAATGAGCAGTTCTTC. It codes for CAISGGTGFNEQFF.

The J gene is TRBJ1-3, the V gene TRBV19; D is perhaps TRBD1 (6 bases). The length of the CDR3 is 15 residues. Per the germline V gene, CDR1 is LNHDA and CDR2 is SQIVND (reference sequence). The ends were cut back, 4 bases at V and 2 bases at J, with 12 bases in the middle. CDR3 in DNA: TGTGCCAGTAGTAGGAGTAGGGGGACTGGAAACACCATATATTTT. Its protein product is CASSRSRGTGNTIYF.

The chain is built from TRBV7-2 and TRBJ2-7; TRBD1 matches 9 bases. Unmatched junction bases numbered 6, after V lost 5 bases and J lost 1 base. The CDR3 loop spans 15 amino acids. Germline V CDR1 and CDR2: SGHTA, FQGNSA. This chain's CDR3 is CASSRTTGGSYEQYF. In DNA form, the CDR3 reads TGTGCCAGCAGCCGTACGACAGGGGGGTCCTACGAGCAGTACTTC.